This T cell receptor beta chain emerged from a study of cytomegalovirus exposure and HLA in healthy donors. Broader study findings: Later on, an analysis found that several of the most significant clusters appeared to be linked to common viral pathogens, which included parvovirus B19. Near-uniform donor sequencing depth was presumed by presence/absence analyses.

Concerning this clone: What it recognizes is unknown.

A multiplex PCR was run with 60 Vbeta primers and 13 Jbeta primers. Measured with immunoSEQ multiplex PCR; TCRdb has only the in-frame clones, and not every one. The sample holds 100,000 to 150,000 clones, 80% seen once. Sequencing used PBMCs. This TCR was sampled from a man in his thirties or forties in good health and CMV-seropositive.

The CDR3: CASSGGQLSYEQYF. In DNA form, the CDR3 reads TGTGCCAGCAGTGGGGGACAGCTTTCCTACGAGCAGTACTTC. The chain carries TRBV28 and TRBJ2-7, with 7 bases identical to TRBD1. With V trimmed by 5 bases and J by 1 base, 5 bases remained unmatched. This CDR3 has 14 residues. Germline V gene sequence: CDR1 MDHEN, CDR2 SYDVKM. The full variable domain, rest sourced from reference TRBV28 and TRBJ2-7, is DVKVTQSSRYLVKRTGEKVFLECVQDMDHENMFWYRQDPGLGLRLIYFSYDVKMKEKGDIPEGYSVSREKKERFSLILESASTNQTSMYLCASSGGQLSYEQYFGPGTRLTVT.